The rows below give T cell receptor beta chains drawn from one sample of a study of cytomegalovirus exposure and HLA in healthy donors. Assay used: immunoSEQ multiplex PCR; TCRdb lists only in-frame clones, some missing. The sample's table shows around 130,000 clones. Sample: PBMCs. These TCRs come from a woman aged 60-70 years in good health and CMV-seronegative. CDR3s include the opening cysteine and the closing phenylalanine or tryptophan. Each record gives: V gene, CDR3 protein.

>TRBV9
CASSAGSLFSYTF
>TRBV10-3
CAISEGQGNYGYTF
>TRBV5-5
CASSYDWPVVHEQFF
>TRBV4-1
CASSQETSKYAETQYF
>TRBV11-2
CASSPIKGENEQFF
>TRBV19
CASSLFDQPQHF
>TRBV10-1
CASSPGLAGVGSYEQYF
>TRBV5-1
CASSPGTSGPYEQYF
>TRBV7-9
CASSPKVRVSNEAFF
>TRBV11-2
CASSPDLETQYF
>TRBV19
CASSIGDRGEQYF
>TRBV7-9
CASSFGFRDTQYF
>TRBV6-1
CASSGGQGAGNSPLHF
>TRBV4-2
CASSQDVQRGTEAFF
>TRBV6-1
CASSEPGQGLPYEQYF
>TRBV2
CASGAAKQFF
>TRBV6-5
CASKRDRNYGYTF
>TRBV7-6
CASIQGQGWGEAFF
>TRBV27
CASSLSVGNTEAFF
>TRBV27
CASRSLAPTDTQYF
>TRBV5-1
CASSLVPPSGSGNEQFF
>TRBV28
CASSSSTGWNQPQHF
>TRBV6-5
CASLRRGATGELFF
>TRBV2
CANPPGTGTDTQYF
>TRBV5-1
CASSPTGISIQYF
>TRBV5-1
CASSLVTGVAYEQYF
>TRBV2
CATESGGEDTQYF
>TRBV5-5
CASSLVVSYEQYF
>TRBV5-1
CASSFTGDGEKLFF
>TRBV7-9
CASSIRQGETQYF
>TRBV4-1
CASSQGGTASSYEQYF
>TRBV28
CASRDERSAGVSYEQYF
>TRBV4-1
CASSPRDRVEYGYTF
>TRBV18
CASSPLDRGNEQFF
>TRBV27
CASSLIMNTEAFF
>TRBV9
CASSPRGGKVEKLFF
>TRBV29-1
CSSGGEFSGYTF
>TRBV6-1
CASSEPGQGTDTQYF
>TRBV5-1
CASTPRDSHNEQFF
>TRBV4-1
CASSQGGENYEQYF
>TRBV7-9
CASSLPIGDTYNEQFF
>TRBV5-4
CASSADSSSYNEQFF
>TRBV7-9
CASSLAGQGLNSPLHF
>TRBV30
CALTRLRSEQYF
>TRBV5-1
CASSLEAGPSYEQYF
>TRBV10-2
CASRGRGGSSTDTQYF